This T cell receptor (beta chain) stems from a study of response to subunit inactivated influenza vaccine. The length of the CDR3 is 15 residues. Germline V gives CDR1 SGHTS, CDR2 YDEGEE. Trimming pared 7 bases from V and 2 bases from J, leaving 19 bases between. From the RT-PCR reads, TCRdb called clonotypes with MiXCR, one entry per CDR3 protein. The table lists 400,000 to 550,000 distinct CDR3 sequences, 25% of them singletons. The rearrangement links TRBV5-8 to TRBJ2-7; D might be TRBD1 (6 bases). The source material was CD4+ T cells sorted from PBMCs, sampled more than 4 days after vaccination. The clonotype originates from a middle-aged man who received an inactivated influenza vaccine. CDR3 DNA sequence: TGTGCCAGCGGCCCCCGAACAGGGAGTACCTACGAGCAGTACTTC. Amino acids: CASGPRTGSTYEQYF.